In its sample, the clone carrying this T cell receptor beta chain was seen many times. Its antigen is currently unknown. Patients were excluded if they had other autoimmune diseases or uncontrolled infections, and likewise if pregnancy or lactation applied. These data are taken from a study of Graves' ophthalmopathy and Graves' hyperthyroidism. Findings of the study overall: For predicting ophthalmopathy progression, the model had around 64% sensitivity and approximately 72% specificity. Using a 13-signature model, the authors split ophthalmopathy from stable hyperthyroidism, with roughly 90% sensitivity and roughly 83% specificity.

The trim removed 2 bases at V and 14 bases at J, leaving 11 bases unmatched. The CDR3 has 14 residues. Beta-chain TCR CDR3 regions were amplified from RNA transcripts. RT-PCR was first run with HTBI primers, then multiplex PCR in a second round. TCRdb recomputed calls from the multiplex PCR reads with MiXCR, one row per CDR3 protein. Seen here are a few hundred thousand distinct CDR3 sequences, around a fifth observed once, and the top ten hold approximately 39%. Material for sequencing was peripheral blood. This receptor was obtained from a woman aged 45-65 years with Graves' ophthalmopathy. The V call is TRBV12-3 or TRBV12-4, the J call TRBJ1-2, with 10 bases identical to TRBD1. In nucleotides, the CDR3 is TGTGCCAGCAGTTTAACGCCGGGACAGGGGAGGATTACCTTC. It translates to CASSLTPGQGRITF.